This T cell receptor (beta chain) originates from a study of radiotherapy plus CTLA-4 blockade in lung cancer. Overall study: Objective responses arose in over 15% of patients, and under 40% experienced disease control.

V lost 0 bases and J 4 bases, leaving 7 bases between the germline ends. Germline V gene data show CDR1 as GTSNPN and CDR2 as SVGIG (reference sequence). This CDR3 contains 14 residues. Enrolled patients, whose metastatic non-small-cell lung cancer was chemo-refractory, received focal radiation plus CTLA-4 blockade with ipilimumab. Broader study findings: Some TCR clones had been derived from tumors. These clones expanded in peripheral blood after radiotherapy plus ipilimumab.

Assay: immunoSEQ multiplex PCR; the TCRdb copy retains only in-frame clones and omits some. The sample lists about 48,000 clones, around 83% seen once, with 2.5% to 4% in the top ten. Concerning this clone: Its antigen is not identified.

This rearrangement joins TRBV30 to TRBJ2-6, with D unclear. This clonotype was sampled from a human donor with non-small cell lung cancer who had stable disease on radiotherapy plus ipilimumab. Material: peripheral blood, obtained from a patient treated with radiotherapy plus ipilimumab. The CDR3 spells CAWSVGVGANVLTF. For the CDR3, the DNA is TGTGCCTGGAGTGTAGGAGTGGGGGCCAACGTCCTGACTTTC.